Each of the 27 T cell receptor beta chains below was sequenced from the same sample in a study of T cell responses to AZD1222 COVID-19 vaccine. Assay used: immunoSEQ multiplex PCR; TCRdb lists only in-frame clones, some missing. The sample lists 140,000 to 150,000 clones, about 93% occurring once. The sequences come from peripheral blood, collected on day 0 of AZD1222 vaccination. All receptors come from an adult in good health.

The chain is built from TRBV25-1 and TRBJ2-5, with D unclear. Germline V CDR1 and CDR2: MGHDK, SYGVNS. The CDR3 extends over 15 amino acids. V lost 3 bases, J lost 0 bases, and 11 bases lay in between. Here the CDR3 reads CASSDTARYQETQYF. The CDR3 nucleotides read TGTGCCAGCAGTGACACCGCACGTTACCAAGAGACCCAGTACTTC.

The chain combines TRBV4-2 with TRBJ2-3, with 11 bases fitting TRBD2. V lost 3 bases to trimming and J lost 4 bases; unmatched junction nucleotides: 3. Germline V gene lookup returns CDR1 LGHNA and CDR2 YNFKEQ. The CDR3 is 15 amino acids. CDR3 DNA sequence: TGTGCCAGCAGCCAGACTAGCGGGAAGGCAGATACGCAGTATTTT. Translation: CASSQTSGKADTQYF.

This chain links TRBV2 with TRBJ1-5; 7 nucleotides align to TRBD1. CDR1 is SNHLY and CDR2 is FYNNEI in the germline V gene. Trimming at V came to 3 bases and at J to 3 bases, leaving 5 bases not matched to a gene. This CDR3 region has 15 residues. The CDR3 DNA follows: TGTGCCAGCAGTGATTTGGGACAGATCAATCAGCCCCAGCATTTT. Encoded protein: CASSDLGQINQPQHF.

The chain uses TRBV21-1 and TRBJ2-5; the table's D call TRBD2 went unverified against the DNA. TRBV21-1 is given as a pseudogene. The CDR3 has 16 residues. Written as DNA, the CDR3 is TGTGCCAGCAGCGCAAGGACTAGCGGGAGTTCGGAGACCCAGTACTTC. Amino acids: CASSARTSGSSETQYF.

V gene TRBV18 combines with J gene TRBJ2-1; TRBD1 might be the D (6 bases). V was shortened by 6 bases and J by 6 bases, with 18 bases between the two germline ends. Germline CDR1 and CDR2: KGHSH and LQKENI. The CDR3 has 15 amino acids. The CDR3 protein is CASSPIQGSGNEQFF. CDR3 nucleotides: TGTGCCAGCTCCCCCATACAGGGCTCGGGCAATGAGCAGTTCTTC.

The chain has TRBV5-1 and TRBJ2-5; D might be TRBD1 (8 bases). This CDR3 comprises 13 residues. Trimming pared 4 bases from V and 7 bases from J, leaving 14 bases between. The germline V gene has CDR1 SGHRS and CDR2 YFSETQ. The CDR3 sequence: CASSPTGEGTQYF. DNA for the CDR3: TGCGCCAGCAGCCCGACAGGGGAGGGGACCCAGTACTTC.

CDR3 in amino acids: CASSSGQGHNSPLHF. The CDR3 bases are TGTGCCAGCAGCTCGGGACAGGGACATAATTCACCCCTCCACTTT. This chain connects TRBV7-3 to TRBJ1-6, with 9 bases aligning to TRBD1. CDR3 length: 15 residues. Trimming at V came to 4 bases and at J to 5 bases, leaving 3 bases not matched to a gene. Germline loops: CDR1 SGHTA, CDR2 FQGTGA.

The DNA of the CDR3 is TGCGCCAGCAGCTCGTCGGGACTAGCGGGTGCCCAAGAGACCCAGTACTTC. It yields the protein CASSSSGLAGAQETQYF. The chain uses TRBV5-1 and TRBJ2-5; 12 bases fit TRBD2. CDR3 length: 17 amino acids. Trimming took 3 bases from V and 1 from J; bases not matched to a gene: 7. Germline V gene lookup returns CDR1 SGHRS and CDR2 YFSETQ.

This clone was counted a single time. This chain joins TRBV7-9 and TRBJ1-3, with unresolved D. V lost 1 base to trimming and J lost 1 base, with 2 bases between them. Per germline, CDR1 SEHNR and CDR2 FQNEAQ (reference sequence). The CDR3 contains 13 residues. The CDR3 DNA reads as TGTGCCAGCAGCTTAGGGTCTGGAAACACCATATATTTT. Amino acids: CASSLGSGNTIYF.

V gene TRBV6-5 combines with J gene TRBJ2-2, with D possibly being TRBD2 (6 bases). V was shortened by 3 bases and J by 3 bases, with 14 bases between the two germline ends. CDR1 MNHEY and CDR2 SVGAGI come from the germline V gene. The CDR3 sequence is 16 residues long. The DNA for the CDR3 is TGTGCCAGCAGTTATGGAGGGTGGAGGGACACCGGGGAGCTGTTTTTT. Translated: CASSYGGWRDTGELFF.

CDR3 sequence (DNA): TGCGCCAGCAGCCAAGAGCATGCGACAGTGAACACTGAAGCTTTCTTT. Protein: CASSQEHATVNTEAFF. This chain links TRBV4-1 with TRBJ1-1; D is perhaps TRBD1 (5 bases). V lost 0 bases to trimming and J lost 0 bases, with 11 bases between them. CDR1 and CDR2 (germline): MGHRA, YSYEKL. The length of the CDR3 is 16 residues.

The rearrangement links TRBV27 to TRBJ2-7, with TRBD1 identical over 10 bases. The V gene's germline CDR1 is MNHEY and CDR2 SMNVEV (reference sequence). V shed 3 bases and J 0 bases; nucleotides not matched to a gene: 8. The CDR3 has 17 amino acids. The CDR3 region has the DNA TGTGCCAGCAGTTTGAGTCTCCGGGACAGGGGCTCCTACGAGCAGTACTTC. It is translated as CASSLSLRDRGSYEQYF.

The rearrangement joins TRBV5-4 to TRBJ1-2; D call uncertain. With 0 bases removed from V and 6 bases from J, the gap between germline ends came to 18 bases. The CDR3 contains 16 residues. CDR1 SGHNT and CDR2 YYREEE come from the germline V gene (reference sequence). The CDR3 nucleotides read TGTGCCAGCAGCTTGGCTCATCGGGCTAGCTCGGATGGCTACACCTTC. Its translation: CASSLAHRASSDGYTF.

The V gene is TRBV5-1, the J gene TRBJ1-1; weak D call: TRBD1 (6 bases). Germline CDR1 and CDR2: SGHRS and YFSETQ. The CDR3 is made up of 13 amino acids. The V and J ends lost 4 bases and 11 bases respectively, with 18 bases between them. CDR3 DNA sequence: TGCGCCAGCAGCAACCCCGGGACACAGATGGCTTTCTTT. Its protein product is CASSNPGTQMAFF.

V usage is TRBV12-3 or TRBV12-4 and J usage is TRBJ1-2; D call uncertain. This CDR3 comprises 12 residues. Deletions cut 2 bases from V and 5 bases from J, with 6 bases between. In DNA, the CDR3 is TGTGCCAGCAGTTTAAGAGAATATGGCTACACCTTC. This gives the protein CASSLREYGYTF.

The chain has TRBV7-9 and TRBJ1-3; D gene uncertain. Per germline, CDR1 SEHNR and CDR2 FQNEAQ (reference sequence). The V gene lost 2 bases and the J gene lost 0 bases, with 8 bases spanning the gap. The CDR3 length is 15 residues. The CDR3 DNA sequence: TGTGCCAGCAGCTTATCCGGATCCTCTGGAAACACCATATATTTT. Translation gives CASSLSGSSGNTIYF. Looking up the rest from reference TRBV7-9 and TRBJ1-3 gives the full variable domain: DTGVSQNPRHKITKRGQNVTFRCDPISEHNRLYWYRQTLGQGPEFLTYFQNEAQLEKSRLLSDRFSAERPKGSFSTLEIQRTEQGDSAMYLCASSLSGSSGNTIYFGEGSWLTVV.

The chain has TRBV10-3 and TRBJ1-2; 10 nucleotides line up with TRBD1. The CDR3 totals 14 residues. Per the germline V gene, CDR1 is ENHRY and CDR2 is SYGVKD. With V trimmed by 2 bases and J by 4 bases, 1 base remained unmatched. CDR3 DNA sequence: TGTGCCATCAGTGAGGGGGACAGGGGCTATGGCTACACCTTC. It translates to CAISEGDRGYGYTF.

The chain has TRBV14 and TRBJ2-5; D call uncertain. CDR1 and CDR2 from the germline V gene are SGHDN and FVKESK. The CDR3 spans 12 residues. The ends were cut back, 1 base at V and 10 bases at J, with 10 bases in the middle. DNA for the CDR3: TGTGCCAGCAGCCAAGGGACCGTGGGCCAGTACTTC. It codes for CASSQGTVGQYF. Filled out from reference TRBV14 and TRBJ2-5, the complete variable domain reads EAGVTQFPSHSVIEKGQTVTLRCDPISGHDNLYWYRRVMGKEIKFLLHFVKESKQDESGMPNNRFLAERTGGTYSTLKVQPAELEDSGVYFCASSQGTVGQYFGPGTRLLVL.

The chain links TRBV2 to TRBJ1-2; D gene ambiguous. The CDR3 has 13 residues. Trimming removed 5 bases from V and 1 base from J, with 8 bases in between. Germline V CDR1 and CDR2: SNHLY, FYNNEI. CDR3 sequence reads: CASSQLVNYGYTF. CDR3 DNA sequence: TGTGCCAGCAGTCAATTGGTTAACTATGGCTACACCTTC.

The chain links TRBV27 to TRBJ2-3; the match to TRBD2 covers 11 bases. The germline gives CDR1 MNHEY, CDR2 SMNVEV (reference sequence). The CDR3 contains 17 residues. The V gene end was trimmed by 7 bases and the J gene end by 0 bases; junction bases not matched to a gene: 9. The CDR3 region has the DNA TGTGCCAGCAATTTCTTAGCGGGAGGGCCTAGCACAGATACGCAGTATTTT. It is translated as CASNFLAGGPSTDTQYF.

The chain links TRBV2 to TRBJ2-1; D might be TRBD2 (5 bases). The CDR3 spans 16 residues. Trimming pared 1 base from V and 3 bases from J, leaving 13 bases between. The germline gives CDR1 SNHLY, CDR2 FYNNEI. As DNA, the CDR3 is TGTGCCAGCAGTGAAGGAGGGCTTCGTGGCTACAATGAGCAGTTCTTC. Its translation: CASSEGGLRGYNEQFF.

The CDR3 here is CASSQDRVDTEAFF. Written as DNA, the CDR3 is TGTGCCAGCAGCCAAGACAGGGTGGACACTGAAGCTTTCTTT. This rearrangement joins TRBV4-2 to TRBJ1-1, with D perhaps TRBD1 (5 bases). The CDR3 consists of 14 residues. V was pared by 0 bases and J by 3 bases, with 8 bases between. Germline loops: CDR1 LGHNA, CDR2 YNFKEQ.

The V gene is TRBV2, the J gene TRBJ2-5, with D tentatively TRBD2 (6 bases). Trimming cost V 2 bases and J 4 bases, with 14 bases left between them. The CDR3 is 15 amino acids. The V gene's germline CDR1 is SNHLY and CDR2 FYNNEI. CDR3 sequence reads: CASSEQGGLTETQYF. The CDR3 DNA reads as TGTGCCAGCAGTGAACAGGGAGGCTTAACAGAGACCCAGTACTTC.

The gene calls are TRBV29-1 and TRBJ2-7, with D tentatively TRBD1 (6 bases). The CDR3 spans 12 residues. CDR1 and CDR2 (germline): SQVTM, ANQGSEA. V lost 4 bases, J lost 7 bases, and 14 bases lay in between. The CDR3 region has the DNA TGCAGCGTTGCTGGACAGACTGCTGAGCAGTACTTC. Encoded protein: CSVAGQTAEQYF.

This sequence joins TRBV5-1 and TRBJ1-2; D is possibly TRBD1 (5 bases). The V and J ends lost 3 bases and 2 bases respectively, with 14 bases between them. There are 15 residues in the CDR3. The germline V gene has CDR1 SGHRS and CDR2 YFSETQ. CDR3 DNA: TGCGCCAGCAGCTCCCCGGGACCGATAAACTATGGCTACACCTTC. This encodes CASSSPGPINYGYTF. Complete variable domain (other parts from reference TRBV5-1 and TRBJ1-2): KAGVTQTPRYLIKTRGQQVTLSCSPISGHRSVSWYQQTPGQGLQFLFEYFSETQRNKGNFPGRFSGRQFSNSRSEMNVSTLELGDSALYLCASSSPGPINYGYTFGSGTRLTVV.

The chain carries TRBV27 and TRBJ1-2; 7 bases agree with TRBD1. This CDR3 comprises 18 residues. Germline V gene sequence: CDR1 MNHEY, CDR2 SMNVEV (reference sequence). V shed 6 bases and J 7 bases; nucleotides not matched to a gene: 23. The CDR3 region is CASSVSLSSWTGSGGYTF. Written as DNA, the CDR3 is TGTGCCAGCAGCGTATCCCTTTCCTCTTGGACAGGATCGGGTGGCTACACCTTC.

This chain connects TRBV6-5 to TRBJ1-1; D unclear. CDR1 and CDR2 from the germline V gene are MNHEY and SVGAGI. V lost 6 bases and J 1 base, leaving 12 bases between the germline ends. CDR3 length: 14 residues. In nucleotides, the CDR3 is TGTGCCAGCAGGTACCGAGAGGGGAACACTGAAGCTTTCTTT. Amino acid sequence: CASRYREGNTEAFF.